Below are 20 T cell receptor beta chains sequenced from a single sample in a study of cytomegalovirus exposure and HLA in healthy donors. PCR primers comprised 60 Vbeta and 13 Jbeta primers. Libraries were prepared by immunoSEQ multiplex PCR; TCRdb keeps only in-frame clonotypes and omits some of them. The sample shows fewer than 180,000 clones, 55% to 70% of them seen only once. Sequences were obtained from PBMCs. The receptors shown here come from an older woman in good health and CMV-seropositive.

This clone was detected only a few times. J is TRBJ1-1 and V is TRBV4-2; D perhaps matches TRBD1 (6 bases). V lost 0 bases and J lost 3, with 11 bases in between. CDR1 and CDR2 (germline): LGHNA, YNFKEQ. The CDR3 spans 15 residues. The CDR3 nucleotides read TGTGCCAGCAGCCAAGAAGCAGGGGCCTACACTGAAGCTTTCTTT. Its translation is CASSQEAGAYTEAFF.

This chain connects TRBV5-4 to TRBJ2-7; 14 positions match TRBD2. The V and J ends lost 9 bases and 6 bases, in that order; junction bases with no gene match: 5. Looked up from germline, CDR1 is SGHNT and CDR2 is YYREEE (reference sequence). The CDR3 is 13 amino acids. The CDR3, as DNA: TGTGCCACCGGACTAGCGGGAGGTGCCGAGCAGTACTTC. This translates into CATGLAGGAEQYF.

In this sample, this clone turned up a few times. This chain connects TRBV6-6 to TRBJ2-7, with 10 bases fitting TRBD2. CDR1 MNHNY and CDR2 SVGAGI come from the germline V gene (reference sequence). This CDR3 spans 13 amino acids. J lost 6 bases, V lost 8 bases, and 7 bases had no gene match. Here the CDR3 DNA reads TGTGCCAGCGGACTAGCGGTAGGAGGCGAGCAGTACTTC. It is translated as CASGLAVGGEQYF.

The CDR3 DNA follows: TGTGCCTGGCGAAACAGTTTGAACACCGGGGAGCTGTTTTTT. This translates into CAWRNSLNTGELFF. The chain joins TRBV30 to TRBJ2-2; no clear D. CDR3 length: 14 residues. The ends were cut back, 5 bases at V and 1 base at J, with 11 bases in the middle. Germline V gives CDR1 GTSNPN, CDR2 SVGIG (reference sequence).

This clone was observed a handful of times. The chain carries TRBV5-1 and TRBJ2-2, with 7 nucleotides matching TRBD2. The CDR3 length is 15 residues. J lost 7 bases, V lost 0 bases, and 6 bases had no gene match. In germline, CDR1 is SGHRS, CDR2 YFSETQ. CDR3 bases: TGCGCCAGCAGCTTGGTGGCGGGAGCGGTCGGGGAGCTGTTTTTT. Translated, it gives CASSLVAGAVGELFF. Full variable domain (remainder filled in from reference TRBV5-1 and TRBJ2-2): KAGVTQTPRYLIKTRGQQVTLSCSPISGHRSVSWYQQTPGQGLQFLFEYFSETQRNKGNFPGRFSGRQFSNSRSEMNVSTLELGDSALYLCASSLVAGAVGELFFGEGSRLTVL.

This sequence joins TRBV18 and TRBJ1-1; 8 bases match TRBD1. Trimming took 0 bases from V and 5 from J; bases not matched to a gene: 2. This CDR3 has 14 residues. Germline values: CDR1 KGHSH, CDR2 LQKENI. In nucleotides, the CDR3 is TGTGCCAGCTCACCACCGACAGGGGAAACTGAAGCTTTCTTT. Protein product: CASSPPTGETEAFF.

In DNA form, the CDR3 reads TGTGCCAGCAGCGCGACTAGCGGGACAGGGCTTGGGTACGAGCAGTACTTC. This encodes CASSATSGTGLGYEQYF. This chain joins TRBV9 and TRBJ2-7; TRBD2 matches 11 bases. Germline V gives CDR1 SGDLS, CDR2 YYNGEE. J was trimmed by 4 bases and V by 3 bases; bases with no gene match: 12. The CDR3 loop spans 17 amino acids.

The chain is built from TRBV11-2 and TRBJ2-1; D gene ambiguous. Germline V gene lookup returns CDR1 SGHAT and CDR2 FQNNGV. V lost 0 bases and J 1 base, leaving 4 bases between the germline ends. This CDR3 region has 14 residues. The CDR3 region is CASSLERSYNEQFF. The CDR3 DNA sequence: TGTGCCAGCAGCTTAGAACGGTCCTACAATGAGCAGTTCTTC.

The chain has TRBV2 and TRBJ2-7; 12 bases agree with TRBD1. Germline V gives CDR1 SNHLY, CDR2 FYNNEI. There are 15 residues in the CDR3. V dropped 5 bases and J dropped 6; count of bases not matched to a gene: 8. CDR3 sequence reads: CASSTRDRGRGEQYF. As DNA, the CDR3 is TGTGCCAGCAGTACCCGGGACAGGGGGCGAGGCGAGCAGTACTTC. The variable domain in full, completed from reference TRBV2 and TRBJ2-7, reads EPEVTQTPSHQVTQMGQEVILRCVPISNHLYFYWYRQILGQKVEFLVSFYNNEISEKSEIFDDQFSVERPDGSNFTLKIRSTKLEDSAMYFCASSTRDRGRGEQYFGPGTRLTVT.

The chain couples TRBV10-3 to TRBJ2-1; the D gene is possibly TRBD1 (5 bases). Germline CDR1 reads ENHRY; CDR2 reads SYGVKD. This CDR3 is 14 amino acids long. Trimming removed 6 bases at V and 6 bases at J, with 15 bases between. CDR3 region: CAISDRGYFNEQFF. The CDR3 DNA is TGTGCCATCAGCGATAGGGGATACTTCAATGAGCAGTTCTTC.

The V call is TRBV6-5, the J call TRBJ2-5; the match to TRBD1 covers 11 bases. With V trimmed by 6 bases and J by 1 base, 4 bases remained unmatched. Germline loops: CDR1 MNHEY, CDR2 SVGAGI. The CDR3 has 15 residues. The CDR3 reads CASRGTGGAQETQYF. In DNA form, the CDR3 reads TGTGCCAGCAGGGGGACAGGGGGGGCCCAAGAGACCCAGTACTTC.

This clone was seen only a few times. The rearrangement links TRBV4-1 to TRBJ1-1; D call uncertain. The V and J ends lost 1 base and 2 bases respectively, with 8 bases between them. Germline V CDR1 and CDR2: MGHRA, YSYEKL. The CDR3 loop spans 14 amino acids. CDR3 bases: TGCGCCAGCAGCCAAGTGAAGACAAACACTGAAGCTTTCTTT. Residues: CASSQVKTNTEAFF.

This chain links TRBV28 with TRBJ2-1, with D hard to call. With 6 bases removed from V and 3 bases from J, the gap between germline ends came to 9 bases. CDR3 length: 13 residues. Germline assignment: CDR1 MDHEN and CDR2 SYDVKM. Here the CDR3 reads CASRSVLYNEQFF. The CDR3 nucleotides are TGTGCCAGCAGATCGGTCCTCTACAATGAGCAGTTCTTC.

V and J are TRBV5-4 and TRBJ2-7; 11 nucleotides agree with TRBD2. The germline V gene encodes CDR1 SGHNT and CDR2 YYREEE (reference sequence). The CDR3 is 18 residues long. V lost 1 base and J lost 3; bases outside the gene matches: 12. CDR3 sequence (DNA): TGTGCCAGCAGCTTGAGTTTACTAGCGGGAGAGGGTTACTACGAGCAGTACTTC. It yields the protein CASSLSLLAGEGYYEQYF.

This clone was detected a few times. This chain connects TRBV4-1 to TRBJ2-5; 11 positions agree with TRBD1. V lost 10 bases and J lost 1; bases outside the gene matches: 5. The CDR3 covers 14 residues. CDR1 is MGHRA, CDR2 YSYEKL, per germline. The CDR3 region is CATSGTGGQETQYF. CDR3 in DNA: TGCGCCACCTCGGGGACAGGGGGCCAAGAGACCCAGTACTTC.

The table lists this clone with a few counts. The chain combines TRBV19 with TRBJ2-7, with 10 bases that match TRBD1. Trimming took 3 bases from V and 3 from J; bases not matched to a gene: 5. Germline V gene sequence: CDR1 LNHDA, CDR2 SQIVND (reference sequence). The CDR3 runs to 15 residues. As DNA, the CDR3 is TGTGCCAGTAGTATTAAAAGGGACAGGGGCTACGAGCAGTACTTC. Amino acid sequence: CASSIKRDRGYEQYF.

The rearrangement joins TRBV19 to TRBJ1-1; 10 nucleotides match TRBD1. CDR3 length: 15 amino acids. Looked up from germline, CDR1 is LNHDA and CDR2 is SQIVND (reference sequence). With V trimmed by 1 base and J by 4 bases, 3 bases remained unmatched. The CDR3: CASSIGWTGGTEAFF. CDR3 bases: TGTGCCAGTAGTATAGGGTGGACAGGGGGCACTGAAGCTTTCTTT. Full variable domain (rest looked up from reference TRBV19 and TRBJ1-1): DGGITQSPKYLFRKEGQNVTLSCEQNLNHDAMYWYRQDPGQGLRLIYYSQIVNDFQKGDIAEGYSVSREKKESFPLTVTSAQKNPTAFYLCASSIGWTGGTEAFFGQGTRLTVV.

The rearrangement links TRBV18 to TRBJ2-3, with 9 bases fitting TRBD2. There are 16 residues in the CDR3. Germline CDR1 KGHSH, CDR2 LQKENI. With V trimmed by 3 bases and J by 4 bases, 8 bases remained unmatched. The CDR3 loop reads CASSPFSGSGADTQYF. As DNA, the CDR3 is TGTGCCAGCTCACCCTTTAGCGGGAGCGGAGCAGATACGCAGTATTTT.

This clone was recorded a few times. The genes are TRBV25-1 and TRBJ1-2; D possibly corresponds to TRBD1 (5 bases). CDR3 length: 15 residues. The germline V gene has CDR1 MGHDK and CDR2 SYGVNS. The V end lost 3 bases, the J end lost 6 bases, and 17 bases lay between the germline ends. The CDR3 reads CASSDITGGAHGYTF. As DNA, the CDR3 is TGTGCCAGCAGTGACATTACGGGAGGGGCGCATGGCTACACCTTC.

The gene calls are TRBV6-5 and TRBJ1-5; D remains ambiguous. With 2 bases removed from V and 4 bases from J, the gap between germline ends came to 6 bases. Germline CDR1 and CDR2: MNHEY and SVGAGI. The CDR3 length is 13 residues. This CDR3 reads CASSYERNQPQHF. The DNA for the CDR3 is TGTGCCAGCAGTTACGAGCGGAATCAGCCCCAGCATTTT.